These T cell receptor beta chains were read from a single sample in a study of identical twins. A single record per CDR3 protein comes from TCRdb applying MiXCR to the 5' RACE reads. The data show roughly 750,000 distinct CDR3 sequences, 21% seen once. In addition, the sample was reused for a study of T cells expressing NK-cell markers.

Specimen: PBMCs. The receptors were sampled from a woman aged 18-29 years in good health. Both conserved end residues are part of each CDR3. Each record gives: clone size, J gene, D gene, V gene, CDR3 DNA, CDR3 protein. The D gene is left open where the match is weak. Expanded clones get a size class; other rows say once, few or many, or leave the size out.

clone_size: NA; j_call: TRBJ2-5; d_call: NA; v_call: TRBV2; cdr3_nt: TGTGCCAGCAGTGAAAGGTGGGGAGGTGAGGAGACCCAGTACTTC; cdr3_aa: CASSERWGGEETQYF
clone_size: NA; j_call: TRBJ2-3; d_call: NA; v_call: TRBV6-1; cdr3_nt: TGTGCCAGCAGTCCCTCCATGGGGACTAGCACAGATACGCAGTATTTT; cdr3_aa: CASSPSMGTSTDTQYF
clone_size: many; j_call: TRBJ2-1; d_call: TRBD1; v_call: TRBV2; cdr3_nt: TGTGCCGGAAAACCAGGGGGTAGTCGGGTGGGTGAGCAGTTCTTC; cdr3_aa: CAGKPGGSRVGEQFF
clone_size: NA; j_call: TRBJ2-1; d_call: NA; v_call: TRBV15; cdr3_nt: TGTGCCACCAGCTGGAAGGACGTGAGCTCCTACAATGAGCAGTTCTTC; cdr3_aa: CATSWKDVSSYNEQFF
clone_size: NA; j_call: TRBJ2-7; d_call: TRBD2; v_call: TRBV30; cdr3_nt: TGTGCCTGGAGTCTGTATGGCGGGAGCTACGAGCAGTACTTC; cdr3_aa: CAWSLYGGSYEQYF
clone_size: NA; j_call: TRBJ2-1; d_call: TRBD2; v_call: TRBV12-3/TRBV12-4; cdr3_nt: TGTGCCAGCAGTTCGTTAGCGGGGCCACTCAATGAGCAGTTCTTC; cdr3_aa: CASSSLAGPLNEQFF
clone_size: NA; j_call: TRBJ2-4; d_call: NA; v_call: TRBV11-1; cdr3_nt: TGTGCCAGCAGTCAGAGGTTGGGGGGGCCGCGGGGCAAAAACATTCAGTACTTC; cdr3_aa: CASSQRLGGPRGKNIQYF
clone_size: NA; j_call: TRBJ2-1; d_call: TRBD2; v_call: TRBV20-1; cdr3_nt: TGCAGTGCTAGAGTTAGCGGGAGTAGGTACAATGAGCAGTTCTTC; cdr3_aa: CSARVSGSRYNEQFF
clone_size: many; j_call: TRBJ2-3; d_call: NA; v_call: TRBV7-2; cdr3_nt: TGTGCCAGCAGCTCCCAGACGGATACGCAGTATTTT; cdr3_aa: CASSSQTDTQYF
clone_size: NA; j_call: TRBJ2-7; d_call: NA; v_call: TRBV5-1; cdr3_nt: TGCGCCAGCAGCTTGTATTCTGAGCAGTACTTC; cdr3_aa: CASSLYSEQYF
clone_size: few; j_call: TRBJ2-2; d_call: TRBD1; v_call: TRBV18; cdr3_nt: TGTGCCAGCTCCGCTGACAGGGGCCATAGCACCGGGGAGCTGTTTTTT; cdr3_aa: CASSADRGHSTGELFF
clone_size: few; j_call: TRBJ2-3; d_call: NA; v_call: TRBV9; cdr3_nt: TGTGCCAGCAGCGTAGGACTGACCCTCACAGATACGCAGTATTTT; cdr3_aa: CASSVGLTLTDTQYF
clone_size: many; j_call: TRBJ2-7; d_call: NA; v_call: TRBV5-1; cdr3_nt: TGCGCCAGCAGCTTGGGACAGAGCGAGCAGTACTTC; cdr3_aa: CASSLGQSEQYF
clone_size: NA; j_call: TRBJ2-3; d_call: TRBD1; v_call: TRBV20-1; cdr3_nt: TGCAGTGCTAAAATCACAGGGGGCGAAGCAGATACGCAGTATTTT; cdr3_aa: CSAKITGGEADTQYF
clone_size: NA; j_call: TRBJ2-7; d_call: TRBD2; v_call: TRBV12-3/TRBV12-4; cdr3_nt: TGTGCCAGCAGTCCCCTCTGGAGCGGGAGTGCCTACGAGCAGTACTTC; cdr3_aa: CASSPLWSGSAYEQYF
clone_size: NA; j_call: TRBJ1-1; d_call: NA; v_call: TRBV6-5; cdr3_nt: TGTGCCAGCAGTTACTCGGGGCAGGGGTCCACTGAAGCTTTCTTT; cdr3_aa: CASSYSGQGSTEAFF